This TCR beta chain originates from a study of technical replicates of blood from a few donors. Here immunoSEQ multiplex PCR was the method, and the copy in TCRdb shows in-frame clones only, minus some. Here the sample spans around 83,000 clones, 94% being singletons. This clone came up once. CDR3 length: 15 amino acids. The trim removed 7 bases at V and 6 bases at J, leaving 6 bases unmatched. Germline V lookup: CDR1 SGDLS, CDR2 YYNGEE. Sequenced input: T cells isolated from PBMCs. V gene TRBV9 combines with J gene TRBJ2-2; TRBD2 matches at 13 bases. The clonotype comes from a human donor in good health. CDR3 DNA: TGTGCCAGCGGCGGGGGACTAGCGGGGCCCGGGGAGCTGTTTTTT. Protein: CASGGGLAGPGELFF.